The present entry profiles one T cell receptor (beta chain) with its context. As yet, its antigen is unknown. These data are taken from a study of cytomegalovirus exposure and HLA in healthy donors. The study ran its PCR with 60 Vbeta and 13 Jbeta primers. Clones were sequenced by immunoSEQ multiplex PCR, and TCRdb holds only the in-frame ones, with some missing. This table holds 100,000 to 150,000 clones, 80% found once. Trimming at V came to 1 base and at J to 8 bases, leaving 10 bases not matched to a gene. This CDR3 is 18 amino acids long. Per germline, CDR1 LGHNA and CDR2 YNFKEQ. Unrecorded immune exposures were likely, despite nominal health at sampling. Findings of the study overall: In a later analysis, at a false discovery rate of 0.05, approximately 18,000 TCR beta sequences were associated with HLA alleles. Apparent HLA restriction characterized most CMV-associated TCR beta chains in a later analysis. Previously analyzed data showed that most TCR beta V segments were productive at a frequency of about 90% or about 30%.

The sequenced material came from PBMCs. The V and J genes are TRBV4-2 and TRBJ2-1; 14 bases are a match to TRBD2. The source of this sequence is a man aged 30 to 45 in good health and CMV-seropositive. The CDR3 DNA is TGTGCCAGCAGCCAAGGCCGGACTAGCGGGGGGTACGTAGATGAGCAGTTCTTC. It encodes CASSQGRTSGGYVDEQFF.